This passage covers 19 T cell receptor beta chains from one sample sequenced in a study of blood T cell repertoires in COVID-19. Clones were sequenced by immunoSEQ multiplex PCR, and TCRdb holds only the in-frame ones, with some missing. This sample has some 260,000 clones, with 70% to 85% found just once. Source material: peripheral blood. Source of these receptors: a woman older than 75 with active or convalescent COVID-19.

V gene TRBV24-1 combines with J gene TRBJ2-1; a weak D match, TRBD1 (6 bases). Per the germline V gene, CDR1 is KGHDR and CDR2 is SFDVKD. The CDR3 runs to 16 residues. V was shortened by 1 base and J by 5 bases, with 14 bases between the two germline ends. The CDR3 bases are TGTGCCACCAGTGATTTCGTGACAGGTCGGGACAATGAGCAGTTCTTC. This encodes CATSDFVTGRDNEQFF.

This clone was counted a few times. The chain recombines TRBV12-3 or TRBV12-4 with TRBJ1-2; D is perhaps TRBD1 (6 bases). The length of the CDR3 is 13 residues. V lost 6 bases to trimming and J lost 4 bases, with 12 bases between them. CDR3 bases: TGTGCCAGCAGGCTTGTGGGGGCCTATGGCTACACCTTC. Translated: CASRLVGAYGYTF.

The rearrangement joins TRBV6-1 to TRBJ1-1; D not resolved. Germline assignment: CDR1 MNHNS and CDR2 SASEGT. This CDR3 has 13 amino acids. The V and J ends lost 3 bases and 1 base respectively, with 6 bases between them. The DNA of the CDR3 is TGTGCCAGCAGTGATGTCAGGAACACTGAAGCTTTCTTT. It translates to CASSDVRNTEAFF.

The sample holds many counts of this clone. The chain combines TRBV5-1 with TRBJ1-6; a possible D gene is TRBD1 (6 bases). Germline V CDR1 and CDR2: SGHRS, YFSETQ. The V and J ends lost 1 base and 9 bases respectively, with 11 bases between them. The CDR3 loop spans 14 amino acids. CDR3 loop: CASSLLDSSSPLHF. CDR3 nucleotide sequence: TGCGCCAGCAGCTTGCTGGACAGCAGTTCACCCCTCCACTTT.

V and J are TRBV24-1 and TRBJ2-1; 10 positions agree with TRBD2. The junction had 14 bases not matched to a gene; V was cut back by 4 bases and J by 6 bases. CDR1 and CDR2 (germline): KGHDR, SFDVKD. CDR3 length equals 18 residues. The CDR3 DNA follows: TGTGCCACCAGTGAAACCTATAGCGGGAGGCCCCTCCGCAATGAGCAGTTCTTC. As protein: CATSETYSGRPLRNEQFF.

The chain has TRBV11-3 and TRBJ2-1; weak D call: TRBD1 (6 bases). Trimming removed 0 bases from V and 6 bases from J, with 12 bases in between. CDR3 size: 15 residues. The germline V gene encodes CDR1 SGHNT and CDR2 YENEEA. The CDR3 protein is CASSLDTGFGNEQFF. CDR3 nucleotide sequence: TGTGCCAGCAGCTTAGACACAGGGTTCGGCAATGAGCAGTTCTTC. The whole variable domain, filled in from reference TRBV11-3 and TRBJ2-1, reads EAGVVQSPRYKIIEKKQPVAFWCNPISGHNTLYWYLQNLGQGPELLIRYENEEAVDDSQLPKDRFSAERLKGVDSTLKIQPAELGDSAVYLCASSLDTGFGNEQFFGPGTRLTVL.

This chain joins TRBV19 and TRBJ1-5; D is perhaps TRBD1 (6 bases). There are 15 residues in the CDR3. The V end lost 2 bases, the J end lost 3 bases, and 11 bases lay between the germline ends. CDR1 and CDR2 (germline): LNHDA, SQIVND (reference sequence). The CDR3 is CASSISSGVNQPQHF. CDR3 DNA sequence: TGTGCCAGTAGTATATCTTCAGGGGTCAATCAGCCCCAGCATTTT.

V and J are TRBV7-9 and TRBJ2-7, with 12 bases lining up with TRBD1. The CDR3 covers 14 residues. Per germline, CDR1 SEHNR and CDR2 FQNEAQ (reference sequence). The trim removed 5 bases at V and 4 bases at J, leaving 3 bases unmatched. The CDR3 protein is CASSGGQGAYEQYF. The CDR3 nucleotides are TGTGCCAGCAGCGGGGGACAGGGGGCGTACGAGCAGTACTTC.

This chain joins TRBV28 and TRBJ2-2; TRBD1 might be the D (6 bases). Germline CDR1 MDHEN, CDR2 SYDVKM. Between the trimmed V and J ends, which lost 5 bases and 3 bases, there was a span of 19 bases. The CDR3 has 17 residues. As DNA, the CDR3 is TGTGCCAGCAGTCCCGCCCCTTATAACAGGGACACCGGGGAGCTGTTTTTT. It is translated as CASSPAPYNRDTGELFF.

The CDR3 reads CASSPQGRANYGYTF. The CDR3 DNA sequence: TGTGCCAGCTCACCTCAAGGGAGAGCTAACTATGGCTACACCTTC. The rearrangement joins TRBV18 to TRBJ1-2; no reliable D call. Trimming removed 3 bases at V and 0 bases at J, with 11 bases between. The CDR3 spans 15 residues. Looked up from germline, CDR1 is KGHSH and CDR2 is LQKENI. The full variable domain, its missing parts supplied by reference TRBV18 and TRBJ1-2, is NAGVMQNPRHLVRRRGQEARLRCSPMKGHSHVYWYRQLPEEGLKFMVYLQKENIIDESGMPKERFSAEFPKEGPSILRIQQVVRGDSAAYFCASSPQGRANYGYTFGSGTRLTVV.

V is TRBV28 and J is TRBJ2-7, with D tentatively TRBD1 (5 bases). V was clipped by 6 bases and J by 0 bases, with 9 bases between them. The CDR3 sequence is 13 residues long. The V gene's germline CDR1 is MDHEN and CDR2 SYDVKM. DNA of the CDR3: TGTGCCAGCAGAACGACAGACTCCTACGAGCAGTACTTC. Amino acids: CASRTTDSYEQYF. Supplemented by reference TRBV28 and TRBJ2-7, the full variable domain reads DVKVTQSSRYLVKRTGEKVFLECVQDMDHENMFWYRQDPGLGLRLIYFSYDVKMKEKGDIPEGYSVSREKKERFSLILESASTNQTSMYLCASRTTDSYEQYFGPGTRLTVT.

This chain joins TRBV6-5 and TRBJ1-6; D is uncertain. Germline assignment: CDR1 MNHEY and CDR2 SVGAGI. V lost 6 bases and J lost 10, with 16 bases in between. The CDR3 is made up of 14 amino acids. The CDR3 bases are TGTGCCAGCAGCTACGATCCAGTCGGGTCACCCCTCCACTTT. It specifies CASSYDPVGSPLHF.

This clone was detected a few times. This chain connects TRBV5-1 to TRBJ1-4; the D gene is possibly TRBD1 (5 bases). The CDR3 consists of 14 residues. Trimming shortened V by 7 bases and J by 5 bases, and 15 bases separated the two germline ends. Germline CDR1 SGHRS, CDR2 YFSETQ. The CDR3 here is CASAAGTENEKLFF. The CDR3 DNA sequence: TGCGCCAGCGCAGCCGGGACTGAGAATGAAAAACTGTTTTTT.

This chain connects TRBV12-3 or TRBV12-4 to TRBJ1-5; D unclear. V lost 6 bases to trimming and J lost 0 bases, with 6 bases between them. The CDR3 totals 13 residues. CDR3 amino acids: CASSYYSNQPQHF. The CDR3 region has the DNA TGTGCCAGCAGCTATTATAGCAATCAGCCCCAGCATTTT.

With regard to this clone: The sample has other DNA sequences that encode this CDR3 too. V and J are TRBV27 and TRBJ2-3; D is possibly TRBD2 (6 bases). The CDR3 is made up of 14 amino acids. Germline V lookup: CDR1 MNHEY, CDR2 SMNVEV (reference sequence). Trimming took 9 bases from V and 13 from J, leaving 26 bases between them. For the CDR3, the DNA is TGTGCCAGTAGGAGGGGCCAGACCCCCGTATCGGAGTATTTT. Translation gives CASRRGQTPVSEYF.

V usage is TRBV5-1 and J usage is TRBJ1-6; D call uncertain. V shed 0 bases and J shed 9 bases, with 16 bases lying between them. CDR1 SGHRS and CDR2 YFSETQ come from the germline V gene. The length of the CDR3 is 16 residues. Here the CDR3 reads CASSLEYGTSGSPLHF. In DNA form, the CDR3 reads TGCGCCAGCAGCTTGGAGTACGGCACCTCGGGTTCACCCCTCCACTTT.

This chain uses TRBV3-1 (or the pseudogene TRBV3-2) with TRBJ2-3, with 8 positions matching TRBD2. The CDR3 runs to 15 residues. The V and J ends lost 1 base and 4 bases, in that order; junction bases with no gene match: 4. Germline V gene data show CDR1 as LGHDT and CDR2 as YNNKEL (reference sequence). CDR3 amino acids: CASSQAGGFADTQYF. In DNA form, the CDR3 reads TGTGCCAGCAGCCAAGCGGGGGGGTTTGCAGATACGCAGTATTTT.

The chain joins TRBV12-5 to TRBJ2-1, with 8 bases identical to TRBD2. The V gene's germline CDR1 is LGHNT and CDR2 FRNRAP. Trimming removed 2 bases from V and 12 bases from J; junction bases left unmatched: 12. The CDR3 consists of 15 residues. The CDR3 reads CASGLSSGRGLGQFF. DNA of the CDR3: TGTGCTAGTGGTTTGTCAAGCGGGAGAGGTCTAGGGCAGTTCTTC.

The CDR3 DNA sequence: TGTGCCAGCAGTTTCTTAACCGGGGAGCTGTTTTTT. This gives the protein CASSFLTGELFF. This sequence joins TRBV27 and TRBJ2-2, with unresolved D. With 3 bases removed from V and 5 bases from J, the gap between germline ends came to 4 bases. Per the germline V gene, CDR1 is MNHEY and CDR2 is SMNVEV (reference sequence). The CDR3 is 12 residues long.